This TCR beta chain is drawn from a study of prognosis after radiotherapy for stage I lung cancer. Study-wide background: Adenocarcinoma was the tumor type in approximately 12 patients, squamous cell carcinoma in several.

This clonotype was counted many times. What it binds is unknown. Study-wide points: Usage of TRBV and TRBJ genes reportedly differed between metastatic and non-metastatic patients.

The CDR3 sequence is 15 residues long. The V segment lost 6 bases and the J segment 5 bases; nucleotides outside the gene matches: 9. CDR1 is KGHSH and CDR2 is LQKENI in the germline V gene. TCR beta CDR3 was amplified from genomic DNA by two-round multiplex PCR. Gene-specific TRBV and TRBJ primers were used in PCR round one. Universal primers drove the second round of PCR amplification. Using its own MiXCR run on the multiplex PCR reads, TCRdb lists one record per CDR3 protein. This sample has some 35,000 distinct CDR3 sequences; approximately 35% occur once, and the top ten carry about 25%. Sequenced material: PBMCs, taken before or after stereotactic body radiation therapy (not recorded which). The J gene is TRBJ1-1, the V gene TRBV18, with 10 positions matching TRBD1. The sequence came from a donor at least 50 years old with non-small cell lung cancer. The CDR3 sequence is CASSPRTGGLTEAFF. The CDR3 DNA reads TGTGCCAGCTCTCCTCGGACAGGGGGATTGACTGAAGCTTTCTTT. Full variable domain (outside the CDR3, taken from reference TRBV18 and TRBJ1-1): NAGVMQNPRHLVRRRGQEARLRCSPMKGHSHVYWYRQLPEEGLKFMVYLQKENIIDESGMPKERFSAEFPKEGPSILRIQQVVRGDSAAYFCASSPRTGGLTEAFFGQGTRLTVV.